This TCR beta chain appears in the sequencing data of a study of blood T cell repertoires in COVID-19. About the study: T cells, B-cell-depleted T cells, or PBMCs provided the cDNA or gDNA that served as material.

TCRdb keeps only in-frame clones here, not all; method: immunoSEQ multiplex PCR. The sample holds about 120,000 clones; 84% are singletons and the top ten take nearly 4%. Before being deemed recovered, Cohort 3 donors had two negative PCRs, clearance, or symptom resolution. V dropped 4 bases and J dropped 7; count of bases not matched to a gene: 6. The CDR3 consists of 13 residues. Germline-derived CDR1 and CDR2 are LGHNA and YSLEER. Sequenced material: PBMCs or T cells enriched from blood (not recorded which). The genes are TRBV4-3 and TRBJ1-2; the match to TRBD1 covers 7 bases. This sequence originates from a woman in her twenties or thirties who had recovered from COVID-19. This chain's CDR3 is CASSRRGTAGYTF. The CDR3 DNA follows: TGCGCCAGCAGCCGCCGAGGGACAGCTGGCTACACCTTC.